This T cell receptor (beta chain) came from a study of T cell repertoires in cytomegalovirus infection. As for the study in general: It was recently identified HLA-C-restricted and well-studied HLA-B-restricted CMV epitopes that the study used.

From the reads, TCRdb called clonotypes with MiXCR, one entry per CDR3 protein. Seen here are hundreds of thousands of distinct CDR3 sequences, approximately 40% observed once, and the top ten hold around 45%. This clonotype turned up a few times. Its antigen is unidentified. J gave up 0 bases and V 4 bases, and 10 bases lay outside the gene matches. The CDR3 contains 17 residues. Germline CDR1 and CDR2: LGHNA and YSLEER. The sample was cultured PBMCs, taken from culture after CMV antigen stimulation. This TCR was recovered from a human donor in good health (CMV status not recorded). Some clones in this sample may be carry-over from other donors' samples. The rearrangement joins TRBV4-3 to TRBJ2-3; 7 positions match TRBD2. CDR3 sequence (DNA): TGCGCCAGCAGCCCGCTCCTACTAGCGAAAAGCACAGATACGCAGTATTTT. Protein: CASSPLLLAKSTDTQYF.